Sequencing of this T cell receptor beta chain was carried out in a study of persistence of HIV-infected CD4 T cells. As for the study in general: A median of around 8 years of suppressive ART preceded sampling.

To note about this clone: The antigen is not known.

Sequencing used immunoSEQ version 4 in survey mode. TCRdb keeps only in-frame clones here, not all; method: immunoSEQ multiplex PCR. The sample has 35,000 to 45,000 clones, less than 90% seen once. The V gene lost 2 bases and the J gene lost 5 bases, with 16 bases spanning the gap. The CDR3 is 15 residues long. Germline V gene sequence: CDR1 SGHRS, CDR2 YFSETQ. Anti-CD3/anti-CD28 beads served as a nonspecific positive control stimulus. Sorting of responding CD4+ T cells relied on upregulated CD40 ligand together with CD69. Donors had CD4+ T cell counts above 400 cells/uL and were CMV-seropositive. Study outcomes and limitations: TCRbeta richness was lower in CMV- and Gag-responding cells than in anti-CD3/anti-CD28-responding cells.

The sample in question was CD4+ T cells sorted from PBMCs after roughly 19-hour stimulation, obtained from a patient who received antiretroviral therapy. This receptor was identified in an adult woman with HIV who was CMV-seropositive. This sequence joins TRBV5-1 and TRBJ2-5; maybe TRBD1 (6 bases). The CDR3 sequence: CASSFIPGTGETQYF. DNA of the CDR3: TGCGCCAGCAGCTTTATTCCCGGAACAGGGGAGACCCAGTACTTC.